The 22 T cell receptor beta chains in this list originate from one sample, sequenced in a study of T cell clonality in common variable immunodeficiency. Produced via immunoSEQ multiplex PCR; TCRdb's table is partial and in-frame only. The sample shows roughly 30,000 clones, none of them appearing just once. The specimen was peripheral blood mononuclear cells. These TCRs come from a person aged 18 to 75 in good health.

This clone was detected many times. The sequenced fragment ends 3 residues before the CDR3 boundary, so the rest is inferred from the germline J gene. The chain joins TRBV5-5 to TRBJ2-7, with D unresolved. Germline CDR1 and CDR2: SGHKS and YYEKEE (reference sequence). V was clipped by 0 bases and J by 5 bases, with 6 bases between them. The CDR3 runs to 12 residues. The sequenced CDR3 bases are TGTGCCAGCAGCTTGGTATCCGACGAG. Protein sequence: CASSLVSDE. The whole CDR3 sequence reads CASSLVSDEQYF. The full variable domain, its missing parts supplied by reference TRBV5-5 and TRBJ2-7, is DAGVTQSPTHLIKTRGQQVTLRCSPISGHKSVSWYQQVLGQGPQFIFQYYEKEERGRGNFPDRFSARQFPNYSSELNVNALLLGDSALYLCASSLVSDEQYFGPGTRLTVT.

Ten or more counts support this clone. The read is 3 residues too short to cover the CDR3 end, so that end is filled in from the germline J gene. V usage is TRBV7-8 and J usage is TRBJ2-2; 9 bases align to TRBD1. The CDR3 covers 18 residues. The germline CDR1 and CDR2 sequences are SGHVS and FQNEAQ. Unmatched junction bases numbered 6, after V lost 0 bases and J lost 1 base. The CDR3: CASSLAYPGQGNTGELFF. CDR3 DNA, as far as it was read: TGTGCCAGCAGCTTAGCGTATCCGGGACAGGGGAACACCGGGGAG.

At least ten counts were recorded for this clone. The observed sequence ends 3 residues before the CDR3 terminus, with the missing tail filled in from the germline J gene. The sample contains more than one DNA sequence encoding this CDR3. The chain is built from TRBV19 and TRBJ1-3; 8 nucleotides line up with TRBD1. V dropped 4 bases and J dropped 0; count of bases not matched to a gene: 8. This CDR3 has 17 amino acids. The V gene's germline CDR1 is LNHDA and CDR2 SQIVND (reference sequence). CDR3 sequence: CASSTGQGRVSGNTIYF. Incomplete CDR3 DNA: TGTGCCAGTAGTACTGGACAGGGTCGGGTCTCTGGAAACACC.

This clone was detected ten times or more. The DNA ends 3 residues before the CDR3 does, and the rest of the CDR3 is filled in from the germline J gene. V usage is TRBV30 and J usage is TRBJ2-1; no reliable D call. From germline, CDR1 is GTSNPN and CDR2 SVGIG (reference sequence). Trimming took off 4 bases at V and 0 bases at J, with 13 bases between the two ends. The CDR3 consists of 15 residues. The covered CDR3 bases are TGTGCCTGGATTATCGGGTCGAGCTCCTACAATGAG. Its translation is CAWIIGSSSYNE. Given in full, the CDR3 is CAWIIGSSSYNEQFF.

About this clone: The observed sequence ends 3 residues before the CDR3 terminus, with the missing tail filled in from the germline J gene. This chain connects TRBV11-1 to TRBJ2-1; 11 bases agree with TRBD2. Trimming removed 3 bases from V and 4 bases from J; junction bases left unmatched: 2. Germline V CDR1 and CDR2: SGHAT, FQDESV (reference sequence). The CDR3 has 15 amino acids. The DNA read from the CDR3 is TGTGCCAGCAGCTTCTCTAGCGGGGGGTACAATGAG. Protein sequence: CASSFSSGGYNE. The whole CDR3 protein is CASSFSSGGYNEQFF.

This clone was seen many times. The read falls 3 residues short of the CDR3 end, and the missing part is taken from the germline J gene. This rearrangement joins TRBV7-8 to TRBJ1-2; 8 positions agree with TRBD1. The CDR3 sequence is 14 residues long. With V trimmed by 5 bases and J by 4 bases, 6 bases remained unmatched. In germline, CDR1 is SGHVS, CDR2 FQNEAQ. The covered CDR3 bases are TGTGCCAGCAGCGAAACAGGGGGTCTCTATGGC. It translates to CASSETGGLYG. The full CDR3 protein is CASSETGGLYGYTF.

This clone was detected many times. The CDR3 end is not reached by the read, which stops 3 residues before it; the germline J gene fills it in. The rearrangement uses TRBV6-2 or TRBV6-3 and TRBJ2-3; possible D gene TRBD2, 6 bases. Looked up from germline, CDR1 is MNHEY and CDR2 is SVGEGT. The CDR3 sequence is 15 residues long. Trimming left V 2 bases short and J 4 bases short, with 13 bases between. This CDR3 reads CASSYGTPSADTQYF. The covered CDR3 bases are TGTGCCAGCAGTTACGGGACTCCCTCGGCAGATACG.

This clone was detected many times. The CDR3 goes on 3 residues after the read ends, and that part is filled in from the germline J gene. The chain links TRBV20-1 to TRBJ2-3; D unclear. CDR3 length: 12 residues. Trimming stripped 6 bases from V and 6 bases from J, with 13 bases between. Germline-derived CDR1 and CDR2 are DFQATT and SNEGSKA (reference sequence). The CDR3 protein is CSATNARDTQYF. CDR3 DNA, as far as it was read: TGCAGTGCCACTAATGCTCGGGATACG.

Only a few counts were recorded for this clone. The sequence runs out 3 residues before the end of the CDR3; the remainder is reconstructed from the germline J gene. The chain links TRBV11-1 to TRBJ2-5, with D possibly being TRBD1 (5 bases). This CDR3 comprises 15 residues. Deletions cut 5 bases from V and 0 bases from J, with 13 bases between. In germline, CDR1 is SGHAT, CDR2 FQDESV (reference sequence). CDR3 DNA (partial): TGTGCCAGCAGCGAGACCCAGGGTAACCAAGAGACC. Translated, it gives CASSETQGNQET. The CDR3 in its entirety is CASSETQGNQETQYF.

This clone has a handful of counts. A much larger clone differs from this one at a single base, so this may be a read error. The read halts 3 residues ahead of the CDR3 end, with the missing end drawn from the germline J gene. This rearrangement joins TRBV5-6 to TRBJ1-6; the D is unclear. The CDR3 loop spans 12 amino acids. From germline, CDR1 is SGHDT and CDR2 YYEEEE. V lost 1 base and J lost 9, with 5 bases in between. The CDR3 DNA, read in part, is TGTGCCAGCAGCTTGCCGGGTTCACCC. The encoded protein is CASSLPGSP. The entire CDR3 protein is CASSLPGSPLHF.

This clone was picked up many times. The read ends 3 residues shy of where the CDR3 ends; the end is completed using the germline J gene. The chain is built from TRBV7-2 and TRBJ1-5; the D is unclear. The CDR3 has 15 amino acids. V lost 4 bases, J lost 5 bases, and 15 bases lay in between. CDR1 and CDR2 (germline): SGHTA, FQGNSA. The sequenced part of the CDR3 DNA is TGTGCCAGCAGCTCCATGACACGGTGGGATCAGCCC. Protein product: CASSSMTRWDQP. The whole CDR3 protein is CASSSMTRWDQPQHF.

This clone was detected ten times or more. The CDR3 goes on 3 residues after the read ends, and that part is filled in from the germline J gene. This sequence joins TRBV7-2 and TRBJ2-7; 9 nucleotides agree with TRBD1. V lost 5 bases, J lost 1 base, and 6 bases stayed unmatched. This CDR3 is built from 15 residues. CDR1 SGHTA and CDR2 FQGNSA come from the germline V gene. The chain's CDR3 is CASSVGQGSSYEQYF. The sequenced part of the CDR3 DNA is TGTGCCAGCAGCGTGGGACAGGGTTCATCCTACGAG. Full variable domain (missing parts from reference TRBV7-2 and TRBJ2-7): GAGVSQSPSNKVTEKGKDVELRCDPISGHTALYWYRQSLGQGLEFLIYFQGNSAPDKSGLPSDRFSAERTGGSVSTLTIQRTQQEDSAVYLCASSVGQGSSYEQYFGPGTRLTVT.

Ten or more counts support this clone. One junction end does not reproduce the germline sequence, and a read error may be involved. The read ends 3 residues before the CDR3 terminus; that terminus is restored from the germline J gene. The rearrangement uses TRBV4-2 and TRBJ1-1; D may be TRBD1 (6 bases). This CDR3 spans 13 amino acids. The V gene's germline CDR1 is LGHNA and CDR2 YNFKEQ. CDR3 bases read: TGCGCCAGCAGCCAGACCAGGGGTACTGAA. This gives the protein CASSQTRGTE. The entire CDR3 protein is CASSQTRGTEAFF.

This clone was detected ten times or more. Incomplete CDR3 DNA: TGTGCCAGCAGTGACTCTCCTACTATCAGCACAGATACG. This gives the protein CASSDSPTISTDT. Given in full, the CDR3 is CASSDSPTISTDTQYF. The V gene is TRBV6-4, the J gene TRBJ2-3; D gene ambiguous. Read data end 3 residues before the CDR3 end; the end is taken from the germline J gene. Trimming cost V 0 bases and J 0 bases, with 10 bases left between them. The CDR3 extends over 16 amino acids. Looked up from germline, CDR1 is MRHNA and CDR2 is SNTAGT.

This clone was recorded at least ten times. The missing CDR3 end, 3 residues past where the read stops, is filled in from the germline J gene. The V and J genes are TRBV20-1 and TRBJ2-7; 11 nucleotides agree with TRBD1. The V segment lost 3 bases and the J segment 1 base; nucleotides outside the gene matches: 2. This CDR3 is built from 14 residues. CDR1 is DFQATT and CDR2 is SNEGSKA in the germline V gene (reference sequence). The CDR3 sequence: CSARGTGGSYEQYF. The CDR3 bases that were read are TGCAGTGCTAGGGGGACAGGGGGTTCCTACGAG.

About this clone: The CDR3 end falls 3 residues outside the read, so it is completed with the germline J gene. The chain recombines TRBV11-3 with TRBJ2-7; D is uncertain. From germline, CDR1 is SGHNT and CDR2 YENEEA. This CDR3 is 13 amino acids long. V lost 0 bases and J lost 1, with 4 bases in between. The sequenced part of the CDR3 DNA is TGTGCCAGCAGCTTAGATAAATCCTACGAG. Amino acids: CASSLDKSYE. The CDR3 reads in full as CASSLDKSYEQYF.

In its sample, this clone was seen many times. The sequenced fragment ends 3 residues before the CDR3 boundary, so the rest is inferred from the germline J gene. This rearrangement joins TRBV18 to TRBJ1-6; TRBD1 agrees at 7 bases. This CDR3 has 17 amino acids. The V gene's germline CDR1 is KGHSH and CDR2 LQKENI. With V trimmed by 1 base and J by 6 bases, 9 bases remained unmatched. This CDR3 is CASSPLMRGRLNSPLHF. The part of the CDR3 DNA that was read is TGTGCCAGCTCACCACTTATGAGGGGGCGTCTTAATTCACCC.

This clone was picked up many times. The CDR3 is cut off 3 residues early in the read; its end comes from the germline J gene. The chain couples TRBV19 to TRBJ1-2, with 7 bases aligning to TRBD1. The CDR3 sequence is 13 residues long. Per germline, CDR1 LNHDA and CDR2 SQIVND (reference sequence). Germline trimming cut 6 bases from V and 3 bases from J; bases unmatched to any gene: 4. CDR3: CASRTGSHYGYTF. The sequenced part of the CDR3 DNA is TGTGCCAGTAGGACAGGGTCACACTATGGC.

This clone was observed at least ten times. With the read ending 3 residues before the CDR3 end, the germline J gene is used to fill in that end. The V call is TRBV19, the J call TRBJ2-7, with 12 nucleotides matching TRBD2. Trimming cost V 4 bases and J 4 bases; bases outside gene matches: 8. This CDR3 region has 16 residues. The germline V gene has CDR1 LNHDA and CDR2 SQIVND (reference sequence). The CDR3 protein is CASSTRLAGEGYEQYF. CDR3 DNA (partial): TGTGCCAGTAGTACCCGACTAGCGGGGGAGGGGTACGAG.

A note on this clone: The sequenced fragment ends 3 residues before the CDR3 boundary, so the rest is inferred from the germline J gene. The chain is built from TRBV18 and TRBJ2-7; a possible D gene is TRBD2 (7 bases). V lost 2 bases to trimming and J lost 5 bases, with 13 bases between them. The CDR3 totals 14 residues. Germline-derived CDR1 and CDR2 are KGHSH and LQKENI. The part of the CDR3 DNA that was read is TGTGCCAGCTCACCATTTCGGGGGGCGGACGAG. This codes for CASSPFRGADE. The whole CDR3 sequence reads CASSPFRGADEQYF.

This clone was counted many times. The read terminates 3 residues before the CDR3 end, so the remaining end is supplied by the germline J gene. The rearrangement joins TRBV7-3 to TRBJ1-2, with D possibly matching TRBD1 (5 bases). Trimming shortened V by 5 bases and J by 2 bases, and 21 bases separated the two germline ends. Germline values: CDR1 SGHTA, CDR2 FQGTGA. There are 17 residues in the CDR3. The CDR3 protein is CASSPLPWDEGNYGYTF. CDR3 bases read: TGTGCCAGCAGCCCTCTCCCGTGGGATGAGGGGAACTATGGC.

This clone was observed many times. The CDR3 reads CAWLTRGREDTIYF. The part of the CDR3 DNA that was read is TGTGCCTGGCTGACCAGGGGGCGCGAAGACACC. The gene calls are TRBV30 and TRBJ1-3; TRBD1 agrees at 8 bases. With the read ending 3 residues before the CDR3 end, the germline J gene is used to fill in that end. The V segment lost 5 bases and the J segment 8 bases; nucleotides outside the gene matches: 11. Looked up from germline, CDR1 is GTSNPN and CDR2 is SVGIG (reference sequence). This CDR3 has 14 amino acids.